This T cell receptor (beta chain) was captured by sequencing in a study of T cells in Graves' hyperthyroidism and ophthalmopathy. Study-level results: Among clonotypes expanded in thyroid above 0.001, most were also found in blood. By a 13 V-J model, ophthalmopathy was set apart from stable hyperthyroidism.

This clonotype appeared a few times. Antigen: not known. TCR beta CDR3 regions were amplified from RNA transcripts. RT-PCR in the first round (using the HTBI primer set) targeted the TCR CDR3. Via MiXCR, TCRdb re-called the multiplex PCR reads, giving one row per CDR3 protein. Among around 480,000 distinct CDR3 sequences listed, approximately 15% were seen once. This CDR3 region has 15 residues. Trimming removed 5 bases from V and 6 bases from J; junction bases left unmatched: 9. The germline gives CDR1 SGHAT, CDR2 FQNNGV. Stable disease denoted Graves' hyperthyroidism without ophthalmopathy progression within 18 months. Around 10 ml of fresh peripheral blood supplied the PBMCs.

V gene TRBV11-2 combines with J gene TRBJ2-1, with 8 bases lining up with TRBD2. The sequence was collected from a woman aged 18-29 years with Graves' hyperthyroidism. The sample was blood. CDR3 nucleotide sequence: TGTGCCAGCAGCCTGGGACTAGATGATTCCAATGAGCAGTTCTTC. Translating it yields CASSLGLDDSNEQFF. Drawing the rest from reference TRBV11-2 and TRBJ2-1, the complete variable domain is EAGVAQSPRYKIIEKRQSVAFWCNPISGHATLYWYQQILGQGPKLLIQFQNNGVVDDSQLPKDRFSAERLKGVDSTLKIQPAKLEDSAVYLCASSLGLDDSNEQFFGPGTRLTVL.